This TCR beta chain was captured by sequencing in a study of cytomegalovirus exposure and HLA in healthy donors. Study-level points and caveats: Further analysis, carried out later, found HLA-associated TCR beta chains more clonally expanded than equally common other chains.

From germline, CDR1 is SGDLS and CDR2 YYNGEE. V dropped 2 bases and J dropped 3 bases, with 3 bases sitting between them. CDR3 length: 12 residues. As regards this clone: Antigen unknown.

The PCR had 60 Vbeta and 13 Jbeta primers. Some clones are missing from TCRdb's copy, which holds only in-frame ones; the method was immunoSEQ multiplex PCR. The table lists 65,000 to 80,000 clones, approximately 69% of them singletons. The sequencing input was PBMCs. The sequence came from a man aged 35-49 years in good health and CMV-seropositive. This chain connects TRBV9 to TRBJ2-1; D remains unclear. CDR3 sequence: CASSVNYNEQFF. In DNA form, the CDR3 reads TGTGCCAGCAGCGTTAACTACAATGAGCAGTTCTTC.